These T cell receptor beta chains were read from a single sample in a study of blood T cell repertoires in COVID-19. Data came from immunoSEQ multiplex PCR; TCRdb stores just in-frame clones and leaves some out. The data hold approximately 200,000 clones, with 85% to 90% observed a single time. Sample: peripheral blood. The origin of the receptors is a man in his 60s who had recovered from COVID-19. The CDR3 runs from the conserved cysteine through the conserved F or W. A D gene is named only where the DNA matches it firmly. The size entry is marked missing in some rows and otherwise reads once, few, many or a size class.

J,size,V,D,DNA,CDR3
TRBJ2-7,NA,TRBV5-1,NA,TGCGCCAGCAGCCCGCGCGATGGTTACGAGCAGTACTTC,CASSPRDGYEQYF
TRBJ2-1,NA,TRBV27,NA,TGTGCCAGCAGGTTCCTGCAACTAGGGGGCTACAATGAGCAGTTCTTC,CASRFLQLGGYNEQFF
TRBJ1-1,once,TRBV27,NA,TGTGCCAGCAGTTTATCATTCGGTAGCGACACTGAAGCTTTCTTT,CASSLSFGSDTEAFF
TRBJ1-5,NA,TRBV18,NA,TGTGCCAGCTCCCCCCTCTCGACACAGGGAAGCAATCAGCCCCAGCATTTT,CASSPLSTQGSNQPQHF
TRBJ1-2,NA,TRBV6-6,NA,TGTGCCAGCCGGGACTCCCTTTATGGCTACACCTTC,CASRDSLYGYTF
TRBJ2-1,NA,TRBV7-9,TRBD2,TGTGCCAGCAGCTCCTACCTGATAGCGGGAGTGAGTAATGAGCAGTTCTTC,CASSSYLIAGVSNEQFF
TRBJ2-7,once,TRBV28,TRBD2,TGTGCCAGCAGTTCCGAGACTAGCGGGACCCCCTACGAGCAGTACTTC,CASSSETSGTPYEQYF
TRBJ1-3,NA,TRBV19,TRBD1,TGTGCCAGTAGTTGGGACAGGGGCTACACCATATATTTT,CASSWDRGYTIYF
TRBJ2-5,NA,TRBV9,TRBD2,TGTGCCAGCAGCGTAGCGGCTAGCGGGGGCCACCAAGAGACCCAGTACTTC,CASSVAASGGHQETQYF
TRBJ1-2,NA,TRBV19,NA,TGTGCCAGTAGTATAATGAGACAGGTTGTCTATGGCTACACCTTC,CASSIMRQVVYGYTF
TRBJ1-1,NA,TRBV5-4,NA,TGTGCCAGCAGCTTGGAGGCAGGGTCAAACACTGAAGCTTTCTTT,CASSLEAGSNTEAFF
TRBJ1-4,NA,TRBV3-1/TRBV3-2,NA,TGTGCCAGCAGCCAAGGGGGGGTCGTCAGAGAAAAACTGTTTTTT,CASSQGGVVREKLFF
TRBJ2-1,NA,TRBV28,TRBD2,TGTGCATACCGAAATGGGGAGGGCAATGAGCAGTTCTTC,CAYRNGEGNEQFF
TRBJ2-7,NA,TRBV9,NA,TGTGCCAGCAGCGCACGCCTGAGCTCCTACGAGCAGTACTTC,CASSARLSSYEQYF
TRBJ1-1,NA,TRBV7-6,NA,TGTGCCAGCAGCTTATATCAGGGTTTGGGCACTGAAGCTTTCTTT,CASSLYQGLGTEAFF
TRBJ1-5,NA,TRBV2,TRBD1,TGTGCCAGCAGTCGCCCAGGGGGCGGCAATCAGCCCCAGCATTTT,CASSRPGGGNQPQHF
TRBJ1-1,NA,TRBV11-2,NA,TGTGCCAGCAGCTTAGTTACGGGATTTATACTGAACACTGAAGCTTTCTTT,CASSLVTGFILNTEAFF
TRBJ2-6,NA,TRBV5-4,NA,TGTGCCAGCAGCTCAACAGGGTCTGGGGCCAACGTCCTGACTTTC,CASSSTGSGANVLTF
TRBJ1-3,NA,TRBV12-3/TRBV12-4,NA,TGTGCCAGCAGGCGAGGCTCTGGAAACACCATATATTTT,CASRRGSGNTIYF
TRBJ2-2,once,TRBV11-2,NA,TGTGCCAGCAGCCCACCTATCTCCCGCACCGGGGAGCTGTTTTTT,CASSPPISRTGELFF
TRBJ1-1,NA,TRBV5-5,NA,TGTGCCAGCAGCTTGGCAGGACAGCCCATGAACACTGAAGCTTTCTTT,CASSLAGQPMNTEAFF
TRBJ1-2,NA,TRBV19,NA,TGTGCCAGTAGTATGGAACAGGGTTTTGGCTACACCTTC,CASSMEQGFGYTF
TRBJ2-3,NA,TRBV18,NA,TGTGCCATCTCTCAGGGGCCGACAGATACGCAGTATTTT,CAISQGPTDTQYF
TRBJ2-4,NA,TRBV18,NA,TGTGCCAGCTCACTACCCCAGGGGTCGGCTGGAAACATTCAGTACTTC,CASSLPQGSAGNIQYF
TRBJ1-4,NA,TRBV19,TRBD1,TGTGCCACTGTTGGCGGGACAGTCTCCGAAAAACTGTTTTTT,CATVGGTVSEKLFF
TRBJ2-2,NA,TRBV7-2,NA,TGTGCCAGCAGCTTAGCGCGGATGGCGGAGACCCCGAACACCGGGGAGCTGTTTTTT,CASSLARMAETPNTGELFF
TRBJ1-5,NA,TRBV25-1,NA,TGTGCCAGCAGTGAACGGGGTATCGAGCCCCAGCATTTT,CASSERGIEPQHF
TRBJ2-3,NA,TRBV29-1,TRBD2,TGCAGCGTAGATACTAGCGGGAGGGATCCGCAGTATTTT,CSVDTSGRDPQYF
TRBJ1-2,NA,TRBV9,NA,TGTGCCAGCAGCTTACAGGTTTTCTATGGCTACACCTTC,CASSLQVFYGYTF
TRBJ2-1,NA,TRBV5-1,TRBD1,TGCGCCAGCAGCTTGGAGGACAGGGGGCACAATGAGCAGTTCTTC,CASSLEDRGHNEQFF